The rows below give T cell receptor beta chains drawn from one sample of a study of blood T cell repertoires in COVID-19. This table comes from immunoSEQ multiplex PCR, and its TCRdb copy is limited to in-frame clones, with some not included. The sample contains 260,000 or so clones, over 75% of which appear only once. Sequenced input: peripheral blood. These receptors originate from a human donor in a cohort sampled during active COVID-19. The conserved cysteine and the conserved F or W are not part of the CDR3 here. The order of the fields is J gene, V gene, CDR3 protein.

TRBJ2-3,TRBV5-1,ASSPRTSGRARTDTQY
TRBJ2-1,TRBV7-9,ASSPRPGPNNEQF
TRBJ2-2,TRBV6-5,ASKGQGDTGELF
TRBJ2-5,TRBV5-5,ASSFSGGAETQY
TRBJ1-2,TRBV6-6,ASSYSKQGALGYT
TRBJ2-7,TRBV21-1,ASSKGTSHYEQY
TRBJ2-5,TRBV19,ASSMYRETETQY
TRBJ2-5,TRBV7-7,ASSFSGAGETQY
TRBJ2-7,TRBV5-1,ASSLRQGSYEQY
TRBJ1-1,TRBV19,ASSKVQANTEAF
TRBJ1-1,TRBV5-1,ASSLGLISGTEAF
TRBJ1-5,TRBV6-2/TRBV6-3,ASSAQGRFQPQH
TRBJ1-4,TRBV7-8,ASSPSPRTGVEKLF
TRBJ2-7,TRBV3-1/TRBV3-2,ASSQVQGASEQY
TRBJ1-5,TRBV4-1,ASSQGQPLQPQH
TRBJ2-3,TRBV20-1,SASPSWADTQY
TRBJ1-2,TRBV6-5,ASSTESTNYGYT
TRBJ2-7,TRBV18,ASSPREQAYEQY
TRBJ2-5,TRBV25-1,ASTLSGEGETQY
TRBJ2-7,TRBV6-5,ASEGHSSYEQY
TRBJ2-5,TRBV9,ASSWTSGGAETQY
TRBJ2-2,TRBV19,ASSDISGNTGELF
TRBJ2-3,TRBV11-2,ASSTGTSGGNTDTQY
TRBJ2-1,TRBV7-3,ASSLAGINEQF
TRBJ2-6,TRBV19,ASSTRRQSGANVLT
TRBJ1-5,TRBV6-6,ASRSGTEYNQPQH
TRBJ1-2,TRBV4-1,ASSQLPSGPAYGYT
TRBJ2-1,TRBV7-3,ASSLGTSGTYNEQF
TRBJ1-2,TRBV6-1,ASSAGQHRGGLFTNYGYT
TRBJ2-5,TRBV9,ASSRATSGKSETQY
TRBJ1-5,TRBV5-1,ASSVWTGVSNQPQH
TRBJ2-1,TRBV5-6,ASRQVTGPSYNEQF
TRBJ1-5,TRBV27,ASSADRWNQPQH
TRBJ2-7,TRBV11-2,ASRQRLSSYEQY
TRBJ1-1,TRBV19,ASMVGTEAF
TRBJ2-1,TRBV5-1,ASSPERGSYNEQF
TRBJ2-1,TRBV9,ASSVSITTSGGFHGSYNEQF
TRBJ2-2,TRBV19,ASSIRTGSGTGELF
TRBJ2-2,TRBV7-3,ASSLDRVNTGELF
TRBJ2-3,TRBV5-5,ASSHTGTSTDTQY
TRBJ1-6,TRBV11-1,ASSQGQDNSPLH
TRBJ1-2,TRBV18,ASSPQGINGYT